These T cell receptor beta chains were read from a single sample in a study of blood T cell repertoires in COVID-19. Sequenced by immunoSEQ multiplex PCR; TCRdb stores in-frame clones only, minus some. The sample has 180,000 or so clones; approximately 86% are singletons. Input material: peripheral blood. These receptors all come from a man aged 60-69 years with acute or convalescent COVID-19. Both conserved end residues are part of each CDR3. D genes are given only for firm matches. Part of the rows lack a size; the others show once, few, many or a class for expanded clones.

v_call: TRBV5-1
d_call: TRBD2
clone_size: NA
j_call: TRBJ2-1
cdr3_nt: TGCGCCAGCTGCCCGAGACTAGCGGGAGAGGGTGAGCAGTTCTTC
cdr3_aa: CASCPRLAGEGEQFF

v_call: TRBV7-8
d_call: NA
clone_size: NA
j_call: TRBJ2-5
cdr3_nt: TGTGCCAGCAGCTCCTATGCCGAGACCCAGTACTTC
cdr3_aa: CASSSYAETQYF

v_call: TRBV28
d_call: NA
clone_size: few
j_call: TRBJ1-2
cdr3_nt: TGTGCCAGCAGCCCCGGGGGACCCTATGGCTACACCTTC
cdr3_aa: CASSPGGPYGYTF

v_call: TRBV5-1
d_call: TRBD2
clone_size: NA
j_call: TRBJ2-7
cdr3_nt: TGCGCCAGCAGCTTGGGTGAGCTCGGGAGGGACTCCTACGAGCAGTACTTC
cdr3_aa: CASSLGELGRDSYEQYF

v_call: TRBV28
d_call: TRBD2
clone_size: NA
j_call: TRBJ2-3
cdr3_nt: TGTGCCAGCAGTTTGCTTACTAGCGGGAGAGGGGATACGCAGTATTTT
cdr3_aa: CASSLLTSGRGDTQYF

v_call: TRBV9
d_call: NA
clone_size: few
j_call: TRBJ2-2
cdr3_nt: TGTGCCAGCAGCGTAGGCACACCGGGCACCGGGGAGCTGTTTTTT
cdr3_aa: CASSVGTPGTGELFF

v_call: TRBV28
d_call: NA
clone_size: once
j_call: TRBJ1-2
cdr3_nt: TGTGCCAGCAGTTTCCCGGGGTGGGGTGGCTACACCTTC
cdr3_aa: CASSFPGWGGYTF

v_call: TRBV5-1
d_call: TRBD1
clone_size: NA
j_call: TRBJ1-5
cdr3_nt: TGCGCCAGCAGCATCACAGGGGCCGACAATCAGCCCCAGCATTTT
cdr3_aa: CASSITGADNQPQHF

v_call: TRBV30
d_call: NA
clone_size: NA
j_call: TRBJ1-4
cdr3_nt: TGTGCCTGGATTAAAGCAGGGGATCTGGACCCATATGATGAGGGCGACTCCCGGTCCGGGGAACTGTTTTTT
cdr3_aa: CAWIKAGDLDPYDEGDSRSGELFF

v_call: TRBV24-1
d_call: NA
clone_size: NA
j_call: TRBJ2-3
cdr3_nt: TGTGCCACCAGGGCGGGGACTAGCACAGATACGCAGTATTTT
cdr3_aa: CATRAGTSTDTQYF

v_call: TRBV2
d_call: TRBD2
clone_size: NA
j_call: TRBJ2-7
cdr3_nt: TGTGCCAGCAATAGGGGTAGCGGGAGCCCGTCCTCCTACGAGCAGTACTTC
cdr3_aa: CASNRGSGSPSSYEQYF

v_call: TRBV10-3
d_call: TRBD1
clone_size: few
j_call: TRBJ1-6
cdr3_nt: TGTGCCATCAGCCCGGGACAGGATAATTCACCCCTCCACTTT
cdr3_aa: CAISPGQDNSPLHF

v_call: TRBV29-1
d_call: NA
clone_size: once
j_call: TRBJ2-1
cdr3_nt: TGCAGCGTTGAAGATCGGGGTGCAGAGCAGTTCTTC
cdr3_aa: CSVEDRGAEQFF

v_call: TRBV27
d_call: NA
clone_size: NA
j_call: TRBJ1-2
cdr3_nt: TGTGCCAGCAGTCTCCGATCTACCGGGCCGAGGGGGAGTGGCTACACCTTC
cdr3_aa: CASSLRSTGPRGSGYTF

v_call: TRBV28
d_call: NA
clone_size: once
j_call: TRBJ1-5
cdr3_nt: TGTGCCAGCAGTTTGCCCCCTGGGGGGAGCAATCAGCCCCAGCATTTT
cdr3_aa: CASSLPPGGSNQPQHF

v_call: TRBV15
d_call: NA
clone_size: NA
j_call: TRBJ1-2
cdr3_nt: TGTGCCACCAGCAGAGATGGTGGCAGGGGCTCGGGCTACACCTTC
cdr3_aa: CATSRDGGRGSGYTF

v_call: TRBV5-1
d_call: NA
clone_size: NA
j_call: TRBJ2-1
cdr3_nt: TGCGCCAGCAGCTTACAGGGTTGGAATGAGCAGTTCTTC
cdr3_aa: CASSLQGWNEQFF

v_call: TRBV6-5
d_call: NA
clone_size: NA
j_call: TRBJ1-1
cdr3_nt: TGTGCCAGCAGTTACAACAGGGATCCCAGCACTGAAGCTTTCTTT
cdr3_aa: CASSYNRDPSTEAFF

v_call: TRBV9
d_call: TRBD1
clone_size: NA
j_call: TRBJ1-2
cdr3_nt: TGTGCCAGCAGCGTGAGGCCCGGACAGGCGCTGAACTATGGCTACACCTTC
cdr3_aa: CASSVRPGQALNYGYTF

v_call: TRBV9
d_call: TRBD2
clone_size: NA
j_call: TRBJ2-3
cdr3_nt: TGTGCCAGCAGCGTGAGCGGGAGACCAGATACGCAGTATTTT
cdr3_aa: CASSVSGRPDTQYF

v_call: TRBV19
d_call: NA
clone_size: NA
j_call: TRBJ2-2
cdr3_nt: TGTGCCATTGGTGAAAGCAACACCGGGGAGCTGTTTTTT
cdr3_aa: CAIGESNTGELFF

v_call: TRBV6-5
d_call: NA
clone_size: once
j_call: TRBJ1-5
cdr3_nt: TGTGCCAGCAGTTACTCAGGTGGGGCAAACCAGCCCCAGCATTTT
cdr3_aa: CASSYSGGANQPQHF

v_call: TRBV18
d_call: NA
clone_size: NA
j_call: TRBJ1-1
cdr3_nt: TGTGCCAGCTCACCATACAGGTTAGAGACTGAAGCTTTCTTT
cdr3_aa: CASSPYRLETEAFF

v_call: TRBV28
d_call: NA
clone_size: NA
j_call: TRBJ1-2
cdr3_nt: TGTGCCAGCAGTTTACCCACCTCTCAGGGCAGCTATGGCTACACCTTC
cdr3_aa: CASSLPTSQGSYGYTF

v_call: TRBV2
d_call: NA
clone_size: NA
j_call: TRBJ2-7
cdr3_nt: TGTGCCAGCCGGAGGGATTTGACAGGGCTCTACGAGCAGTACTTC
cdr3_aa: CASRRDLTGLYEQYF

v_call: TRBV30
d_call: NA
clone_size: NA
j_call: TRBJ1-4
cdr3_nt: TGTGCCTGGAGTAGGTTTGGAGGCGGAAAACTGTTTTTT
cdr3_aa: CAWSRFGGGKLFF

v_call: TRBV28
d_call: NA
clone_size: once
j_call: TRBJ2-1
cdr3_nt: TGTGCCAGCGGTTGGAGGGAGCAGTTCTTC
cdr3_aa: CASGWREQFF

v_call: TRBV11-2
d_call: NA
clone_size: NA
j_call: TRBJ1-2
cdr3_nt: TGTGCCAGCAGCTCCCTGCGGCAGGGCTTCTATGGCTACACCTTC
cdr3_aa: CASSSLRQGFYGYTF

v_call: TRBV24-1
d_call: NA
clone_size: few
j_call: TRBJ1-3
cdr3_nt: TGTGCCACCAGCTCAGCGAACACCATATATTTT
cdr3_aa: CATSSANTIYF

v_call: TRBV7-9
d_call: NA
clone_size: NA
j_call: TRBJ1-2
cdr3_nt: TGTGCCAGCAGCTCGGGTGCTGGGTCTGAGCCGTATGGCTACACCTTC
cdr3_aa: CASSSGAGSEPYGYTF

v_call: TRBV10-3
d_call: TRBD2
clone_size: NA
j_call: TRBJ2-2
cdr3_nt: TGTGCCATCAGTGAGGGTCTAGCGGGAGCAGGGAACACCGGGGAGCTGTTTTTT
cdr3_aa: CAISEGLAGAGNTGELFF

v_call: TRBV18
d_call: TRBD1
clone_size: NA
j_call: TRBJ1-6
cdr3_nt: TGTGCCAGCTCCCGTGACAGGGCCGAGAATTCACCCCTCCACTTT
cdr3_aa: CASSRDRAENSPLHF

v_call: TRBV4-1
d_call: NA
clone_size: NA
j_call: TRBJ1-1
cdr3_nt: TGCGCCAGCAGCCTTGGTCGAGGCACTGAAGCTTTCTTT
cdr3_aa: CASSLGRGTEAFF

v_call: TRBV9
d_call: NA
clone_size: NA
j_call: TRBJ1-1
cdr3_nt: TGTGCCAGCAGCGTAGCACAGTACACTGAAGCTTTCTTT
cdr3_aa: CASSVAQYTEAFF

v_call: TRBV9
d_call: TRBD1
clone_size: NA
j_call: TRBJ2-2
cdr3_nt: TGTGCCAGCAGCGGAAGACAGGGTCCCCCCGGGGAGCTGTTTTTT
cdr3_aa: CASSGRQGPPGELFF

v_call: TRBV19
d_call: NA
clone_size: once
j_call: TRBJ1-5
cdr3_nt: TGTGCCAGTAGTATAGATTGGGGGGGACAGCCCCAGCATTTT
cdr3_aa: CASSIDWGGQPQHF

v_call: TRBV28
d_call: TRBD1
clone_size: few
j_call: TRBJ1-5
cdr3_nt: TGTGCCAGCAGTGGGACAGGGGGGGATCAGCCCCAGCATTTT
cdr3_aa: CASSGTGGDQPQHF

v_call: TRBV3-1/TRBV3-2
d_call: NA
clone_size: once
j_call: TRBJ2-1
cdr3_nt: TGTGCCAGCAGCCCCCGAGGCAGAAAAAGTAGTGTTTATGAGCAGTTCTTC
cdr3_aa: CASSPRGRKSSVYEQFF

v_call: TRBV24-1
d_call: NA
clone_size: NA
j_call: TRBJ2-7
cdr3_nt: TGTGCCACCAGTGATTTGCATTTGGTAGGGTTGCAGGGAGGCTCCTACGAGCAGTACTTC
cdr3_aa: CATSDLHLVGLQGGSYEQYF

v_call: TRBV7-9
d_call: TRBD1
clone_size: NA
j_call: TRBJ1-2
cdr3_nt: TGTGCCAGCGGTCGGACCGGGACAGGATATAACTATGGCTACACCTTC
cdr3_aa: CASGRTGTGYNYGYTF

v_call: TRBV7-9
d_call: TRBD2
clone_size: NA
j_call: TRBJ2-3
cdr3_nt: TGTGCCAGCAGCCACCCGCTGGGACTAGCGGGAGTGATTGATACGCAGTATTTT
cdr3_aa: CASSHPLGLAGVIDTQYF

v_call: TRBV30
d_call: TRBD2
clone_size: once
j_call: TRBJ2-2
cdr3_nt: TGTGCCTGGCCTCCGGGGGGGACCGGGGAGCTGTTTTTT
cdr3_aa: CAWPPGGTGELFF

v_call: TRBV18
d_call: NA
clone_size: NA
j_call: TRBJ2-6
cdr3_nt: TGTGCCAGCTCAGGAGGGGCGAGGGGGGCCAACGTCCTGACTTTC
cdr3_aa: CASSGGARGANVLTF

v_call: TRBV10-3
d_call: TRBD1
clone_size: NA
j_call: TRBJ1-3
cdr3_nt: TGTGCCATCAGTGAGTCAACAGGGGTTTCTGGAAACACCATATATTTT
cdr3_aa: CAISESTGVSGNTIYF

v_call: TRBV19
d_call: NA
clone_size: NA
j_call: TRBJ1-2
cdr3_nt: TGTGCCAGTAGTCTCTGCACGAGCCCCCGACAGCATAACTATGGCTACACCTTC
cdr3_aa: CASSLCTSPRQHNYGYTF

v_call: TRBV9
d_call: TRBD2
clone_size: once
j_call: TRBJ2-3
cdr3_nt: TGTGCCAGCAGCGCCTCCTCGGGAGGGAGGATCACAGATACGCAGTATTTT
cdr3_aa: CASSASSGGRITDTQYF

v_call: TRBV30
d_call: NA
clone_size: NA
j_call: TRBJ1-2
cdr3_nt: TGTGCCGGGGATTTAACTAACTATGGCTACACCTTC
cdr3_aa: CAGDLTNYGYTF

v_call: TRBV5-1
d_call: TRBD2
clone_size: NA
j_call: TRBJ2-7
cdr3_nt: TGCGCCAGCAGCTGGGGCACTAGCGCGAGGGCCTACGAGCAGTACTTC
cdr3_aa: CASSWGTSARAYEQYF

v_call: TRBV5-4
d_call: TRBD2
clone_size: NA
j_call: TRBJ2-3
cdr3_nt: TGTGCCAGCAGCTTGGTTGCCGGGGGGGGAGCGCAGTATTTT
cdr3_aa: CASSLVAGGGAQYF

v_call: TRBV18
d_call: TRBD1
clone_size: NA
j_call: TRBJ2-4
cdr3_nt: TGTGCCAGCTCACCAAGGGGCTTAACGGGACAGGGCACCAAAAACATTCAGTACTTC
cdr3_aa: CASSPRGLTGQGTKNIQYF

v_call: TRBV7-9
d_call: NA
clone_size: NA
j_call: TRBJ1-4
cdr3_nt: TGTGCCAGCAGCCGGGGGGCTGGTGAAAAACTGTTTTTT
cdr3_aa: CASSRGAGEKLFF

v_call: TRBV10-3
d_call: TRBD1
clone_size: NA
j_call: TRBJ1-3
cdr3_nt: TGTGCCATCAGTGAAGGAGCCGGACAGGCCGGAAACACCATATATTTT
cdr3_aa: CAISEGAGQAGNTIYF

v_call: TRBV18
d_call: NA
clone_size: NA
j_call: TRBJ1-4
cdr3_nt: TGTGCCAGCTCCCTGCGGAGAACTAATGAAAAACTGTTTTTT
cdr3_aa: CASSLRRTNEKLFF

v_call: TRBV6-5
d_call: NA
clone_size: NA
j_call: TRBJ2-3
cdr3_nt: TGTGCCAGCGGCGGAATTAGCACAGATACGCAGTATTTT
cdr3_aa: CASGGISTDTQYF

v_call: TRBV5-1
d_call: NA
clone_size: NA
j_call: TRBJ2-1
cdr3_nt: TGCGCCAGCAGCCCGGAGGGCTCCTACAATGAGCAGTTCTTC
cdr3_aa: CASSPEGSYNEQFF

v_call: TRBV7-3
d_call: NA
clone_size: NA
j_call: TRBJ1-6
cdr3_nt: TGTGCCAGCAGCTTTTCAGGGGCGGATTCACCCCTCCACTTT
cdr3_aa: CASSFSGADSPLHF

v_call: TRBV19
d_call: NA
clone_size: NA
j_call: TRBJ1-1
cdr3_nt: TGTGCCAGTAGTATGGCAGGTCTGAACACTGAAGCTTTCTTT
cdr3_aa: CASSMAGLNTEAFF

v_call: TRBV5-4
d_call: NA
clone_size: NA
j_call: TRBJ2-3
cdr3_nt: TGTGCCAGCAGCTTGGGAGTACCCAGGGCAGATACGCAGTATTTT
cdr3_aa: CASSLGVPRADTQYF

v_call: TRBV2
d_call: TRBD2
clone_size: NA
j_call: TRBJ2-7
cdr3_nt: TGTGCCAGCAGCGGGACTAGAGTCGAGCAGTACTTC
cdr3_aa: CASSGTRVEQYF

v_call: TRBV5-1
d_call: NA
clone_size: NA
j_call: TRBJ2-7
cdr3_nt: TGCGCCAGCAGCTTGGACAATGCCTACGAGCAGTACTTC
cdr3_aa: CASSLDNAYEQYF